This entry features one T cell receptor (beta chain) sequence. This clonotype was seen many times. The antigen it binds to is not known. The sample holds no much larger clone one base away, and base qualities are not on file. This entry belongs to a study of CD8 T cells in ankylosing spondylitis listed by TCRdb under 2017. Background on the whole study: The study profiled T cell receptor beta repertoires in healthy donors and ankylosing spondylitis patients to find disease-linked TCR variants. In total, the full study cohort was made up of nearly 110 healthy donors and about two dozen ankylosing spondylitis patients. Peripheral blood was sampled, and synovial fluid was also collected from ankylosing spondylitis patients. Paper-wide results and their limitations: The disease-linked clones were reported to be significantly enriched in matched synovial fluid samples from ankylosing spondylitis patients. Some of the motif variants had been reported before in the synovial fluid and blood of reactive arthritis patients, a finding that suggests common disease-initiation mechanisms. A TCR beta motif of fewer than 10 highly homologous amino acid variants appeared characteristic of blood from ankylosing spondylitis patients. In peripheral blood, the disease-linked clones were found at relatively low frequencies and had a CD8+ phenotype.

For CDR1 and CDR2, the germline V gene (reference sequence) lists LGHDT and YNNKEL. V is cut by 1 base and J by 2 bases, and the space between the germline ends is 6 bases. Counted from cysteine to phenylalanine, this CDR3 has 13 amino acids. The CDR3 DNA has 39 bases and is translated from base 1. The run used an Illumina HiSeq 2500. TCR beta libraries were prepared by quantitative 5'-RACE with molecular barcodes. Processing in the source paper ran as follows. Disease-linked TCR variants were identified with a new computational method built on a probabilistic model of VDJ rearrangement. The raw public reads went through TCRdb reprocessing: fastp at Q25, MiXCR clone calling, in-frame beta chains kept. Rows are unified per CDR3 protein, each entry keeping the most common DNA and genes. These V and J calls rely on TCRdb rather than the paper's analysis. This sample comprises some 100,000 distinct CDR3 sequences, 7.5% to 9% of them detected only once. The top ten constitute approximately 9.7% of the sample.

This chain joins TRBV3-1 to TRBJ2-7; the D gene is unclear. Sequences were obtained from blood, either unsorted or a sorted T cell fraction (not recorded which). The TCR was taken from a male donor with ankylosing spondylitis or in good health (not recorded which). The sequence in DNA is TGTGCCAGCAGCCAAGTCCAGACCTACGAGCAGTACTTC. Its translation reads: CASSQVQTYEQYF.